This T cell receptor (beta chain) was profiled in a study of blood T cell repertoires in COVID-19. Study at large: There were acute and convalescent COVID-19 samples, and they came from the United States, Italy and Spain. T cells, B-cell-depleted T cells, or PBMCs supplied cDNA or gDNA.

In the original workflow: Amplified reference gene primers provided the basis for estimating nucleated cell counts. Assay used: immunoSEQ multiplex PCR; TCRdb lists only in-frame clones, some missing. The V and J calls and clone size come from that table; D and trimming were worked out from the DNA. The table lists 150,000 to 200,000 clones, under 85% of them singletons. Germline assignment: CDR1 SGHVS and CDR2 FQNEAQ. The length of the CDR3 is 12 residues. V gave up 1 base and J gave up 4 bases, with 4 bases separating them. The source is a man between 70 and 80 years old with acute or convalescent COVID-19. The chain couples TRBV7-8 to TRBJ1-1, with D unclear. Sequencing was done on a sample of peripheral blood. CDR3 residues: CASSLGPTEAFF. DNA of the CDR3: TGTGCCAGCAGCTTAGGGCCCACTGAAGCTTTCTTT.